This passage covers 27 T cell receptor beta chains from one sample sequenced in a study of blood T cell repertoires in COVID-19 (TCRdb year 2020). The method was the immunoSEQ multiplex PCR assay. Drawn from immuneACCESS, this table holds only the in-frame rearrangements with V and J called that TCRdb kept. Clones are partly lost; checked studies trace under half to an unresolved V gene and leave the rest unexplained. Present in this sample are approximately 280,000 clones, approximately 86% of which were seen just once. Over 2% of the sample is in the top ten clones. Sequencing input: peripheral blood. Source of these receptors: a woman aged 25-40 years who had recovered from COVID-19.

CDR3: CASSSDHQAALSGYTF. The CDR3 DNA sequence: TGTGCCAGCAGCTCCGACCATCAGGCTGCTCTGAGCGGCTACACCTTC. The chain joins TRBV5-6 to TRBJ1-2; D is unclear. There are 16 residues in the CDR3. Trimming took off 3 bases at V and 8 bases at J, with 23 bases between the two ends. Germline V CDR1 and CDR2: SGHDT, YYEEEE. The full variable domain, in which reference TRBV5-6 and TRBJ1-2 provide the parts outside the CDR3, is DAGVTQSPTHLIKTRGQQVTLRCSPKSGHDTVSWYQQALGQGPQFIFQYYEEEERQRGNFPDRFSGHQFPNYSSELNVNALLLGDSALYLCASSSDHQAALSGYTFGSGTRLTVV.

This CDR3 is CASSEGGNTIYF. CDR3 nucleotides: TGTGCCAGCAGCGAGGGTGGAAACACCATATATTTT. The chain is built from TRBV7-9 and TRBJ1-3; D call uncertain. V lost 5 bases to trimming and J lost 3 bases, with 5 bases between them. The germline gives CDR1 SEHNR, CDR2 FQNEAQ (reference sequence). CDR3 size: 12 residues.

The gene calls are TRBV5-5 and TRBJ1-1; TRBD1 matches at 7 bases. V lost 3 bases, J lost 3 bases, and 5 bases stayed unmatched. The germline V gene has CDR1 SGHKS and CDR2 YYEKEE (reference sequence). CDR3 length: 14 residues. This chain's CDR3 is CASSWGTGDTEAFF. CDR3 DNA sequence: TGTGCCAGCAGCTGGGGTACAGGGGACACTGAAGCTTTCTTT.

The chain employs TRBV11-3 and TRBJ2-2; 9 positions agree with TRBD1. Germline loops: CDR1 SGHNT, CDR2 YENEEA. CDR3 size: 14 residues. J lost 3 bases, V lost 9 bases, and 5 bases had no gene match. The CDR3 DNA reads as TGTGCCAGTAAGGGACAGGGCCACACCGGGGAGCTGTTTTTT. Its protein product is CASKGQGHTGELFF.

The sample holds a few counts of this clone. This sample also contains other DNA sequences that code for the same CDR3. V usage is TRBV10-2 and J usage is TRBJ1-2, with D possibly being TRBD1 (5 bases). V gave up 0 bases and J gave up 8 bases, with 10 bases separating them. The length of the CDR3 is 13 residues. The V gene's germline CDR1 is WSHSY and CDR2 SAAADI. CDR3 nucleotides: TGCGCCAGCAGTGAGTCTAGGGGTTTCGGCTACACCTTC. It encodes CASSESRGFGYTF.

This rearrangement joins TRBV2 to TRBJ1-2; 9 positions agree with TRBD1. The germline CDR1 and CDR2 sequences are SNHLY and FYNNEI. The trim removed 9 bases at V and 8 bases at J, leaving 10 bases unmatched. The CDR3 contains 13 residues. The CDR3 nucleotides are TGTGCCAGGGAGCCGGACAGGGGAAGGGGCTACACCTTC. Protein product: CAREPDRGRGYTF.

The V gene is TRBV19, the J gene TRBJ1-1; D not certain. Germline-derived CDR1 and CDR2 are LNHDA and SQIVND (reference sequence). There are 14 residues in the CDR3. Trimming pared 6 bases from V and 5 bases from J, leaving 16 bases between. CDR3 region: CASSTVVGSTEAFF. DNA for the CDR3: TGTGCCAGTAGCACGGTCGTGGGGAGTACTGAAGCTTTCTTT.

Worth noting for this clone: Distinct nucleotide sequences in the sample also encode this CDR3. The rearrangement links TRBV4-1 to TRBJ2-7; possibly TRBD2 for D (5 bases). The CDR3 spans 13 residues. V was pared by 4 bases and J by 3 bases, with 10 bases between. Germline CDR1 reads MGHRA; CDR2 reads YSYEKL. The CDR3, as DNA: TGCGCCAGCAGCCGAGAAACTAGCTACGAGCAGTACTTC. Translating it yields CASSRETSYEQYF.

The chain employs TRBV10-3 and TRBJ2-5, with D unclear. The germline V gene has CDR1 ENHRY and CDR2 SYGVKD. Trimming took 5 bases from V and 4 from J, leaving 11 bases between them. This CDR3 contains 13 residues. The CDR3, as DNA: TGTGCCATCAGTTTACCGAGTGCAGAGACCCAGTACTTC. It specifies CAISLPSAETQYF.

The rearrangement joins TRBV5-1 to TRBJ2-2; a weak D match, TRBD1 (6 bases). The CDR3 sequence is 15 residues long. V lost 4 bases, J lost 3 bases, and 13 bases lay in between. Germline CDR1 SGHRS, CDR2 YFSETQ. The CDR3 DNA is TGCGCCAGCAGCGAGTACCAGGGGTACACCGGGGAGCTGTTTTTT. Residues: CASSEYQGYTGELFF.

J is TRBJ1-1 and V is TRBV30, with 8 bases lining up with TRBD1. The CDR3 runs to 13 residues. CDR1 is GTSNPN, CDR2 SVGIG, per germline (reference sequence). J was trimmed by 6 bases and V by 1 base; bases with no gene match: 4. Here the CDR3 DNA reads TGTGCCTGGAGTGGCGACAGGGGTCCTGAAGCTTTCTTT. Protein sequence: CAWSGDRGPEAFF.

This chain joins TRBV19 and TRBJ1-5; D gene unclear. Trimming took off 1 base at V and 4 bases at J, with 5 bases between the two ends. The CDR3 runs to 13 residues. Germline-derived CDR1 and CDR2 are LNHDA and SQIVND (reference sequence). The DNA of the CDR3 is TGTGCCAGTAGTATAGCGGAGAATCAGCCCCAGCATTTT. Its translation: CASSIAENQPQHF.

J is TRBJ2-1 and V is TRBV5-5; 10 bases fit TRBD1. Losses at the gene ends were 0 bases for V and 3 bases for J; bases not matched to a gene: 0. Per the germline V gene, CDR1 is SGHKS and CDR2 is YYEKEE (reference sequence). The CDR3 is made up of 15 amino acids. In DNA, the CDR3 is TGTGCCAGCAGCTTGGGGGACAGGGGCTACAATGAGCAGTTCTTC. Its translation: CASSLGDRGYNEQFF.

The J gene is TRBJ1-2, the V gene TRBV6-5; TRBD1 aligns across 9 bases. Germline trimming cut 6 bases from V and 6 bases from J; bases unmatched to any gene: 11. The length of the CDR3 is 15 residues. Germline V gives CDR1 MNHEY, CDR2 SVGAGI. The CDR3 loop reads CASRFFPGQGNGYTF. The CDR3 nucleotides read TGTGCCAGCAGGTTTTTTCCGGGACAGGGTAATGGCTACACCTTC.

The chain joins TRBV5-1 to TRBJ1-5, with D tentatively TRBD1 (5 bases). This CDR3 spans 16 amino acids. Per germline, CDR1 SGHRS and CDR2 YFSETQ. V lost 1 base to trimming and J lost 6 bases, with 17 bases between them. CDR3 bases: TGCGCCAGCAGCTTGTACGGAGGGGAGGAGGGTCAGCCCCAGCATTTT. This translates into CASSLYGGEEGQPQHF.

The chain links TRBV28 to TRBJ1-4; tentatively, D is TRBD1 (6 bases). V lost 4 bases and J 2 bases, leaving 14 bases between the germline ends. Germline CDR1 and CDR2: MDHEN and SYDVKM. CDR3 length equals 16 residues. The CDR3 region is CASSWGAGATNEKLFF. In DNA form, the CDR3 reads TGTGCCAGCAGTTGGGGGGCGGGGGCGACTAATGAAAAACTGTTTTTT.

This clone was recorded a few times. V usage is TRBV19 and J usage is TRBJ1-2; tentatively, D is TRBD1 (6 bases). Deletions cut 5 bases from V and 3 bases from J, with 10 bases between. The germline gives CDR1 LNHDA, CDR2 SQIVND (reference sequence). The CDR3 loop spans 13 amino acids. In nucleotides, the CDR3 is TGTGCCAGTAGTGAGGACAGTTACTATGGCTACACCTTC. It specifies CASSEDSYYGYTF.

The chain carries TRBV7-9 and TRBJ2-3; 11 bases match TRBD2. The V gene's germline CDR1 is SEHNR and CDR2 FQNEAQ (reference sequence). The CDR3 totals 18 residues. V lost 8 bases, J lost 0 bases, and 13 bases stayed unmatched. CDR3 residues: CASVSDIAGGYSTDTQYF. For the CDR3, the DNA is TGTGCCAGCGTATCGGATATAGCGGGAGGGTATAGCACAGATACGCAGTATTTT.

The chain combines TRBV28 with TRBJ1-5, with D unclear. The germline gives CDR1 MDHEN, CDR2 SYDVKM. The length of the CDR3 is 14 residues. Trimming took 1 base from V and 8 from J, leaving 12 bases between them. CDR3 nucleotides: TGTGCCAGCAGTTTATCCGGGGAAGTGGAGCCCCAGCATTTT. It encodes CASSLSGEVEPQHF.

V and J are TRBV2 and TRBJ2-6; TRBD2 might be the D (6 bases). The CDR3 is 16 amino acids. Germline V gives CDR1 SNHLY, CDR2 FYNNEI. Trimming pared 4 bases from V and 2 bases from J, leaving 12 bases between. The CDR3 nucleotides read TGTGCCAGCAGTGCCGACTGGGGGGCTGGGGCCAACGTCCTGACTTTC. Its translation is CASSADWGAGANVLTF.

This rearrangement joins TRBV27 to TRBJ1-1; D remains ambiguous. The CDR3 contains 14 residues. Germline CDR1 is MNHEY and CDR2 is SMNVEV (reference sequence). V lost 0 bases and J 1 base, leaving 6 bases between the germline ends. The CDR3 coding sequence is TGTGCCAGCAGTTTATCCGCCGGGAACACTGAAGCTTTCTTT. This sequence encodes CASSLSAGNTEAFF.

J is TRBJ2-7 and V is TRBV19; possibly TRBD1 for D (7 bases). The CDR3 runs 17 residues. Trimming shortened V by 0 bases and J by 0 bases, and 15 bases separated the two germline ends. Germline CDR1 LNHDA, CDR2 SQIVND (reference sequence). This chain's CDR3 is CASSIEPQGGISYEQYF. The CDR3 nucleotides are TGTGCCAGTAGTATAGAACCGCAGGGGGGCATCTCCTACGAGCAGTACTTC.

The chain combines TRBV27 with TRBJ1-6; 7 bases match TRBD1. With V trimmed by 0 bases and J by 7 bases, 3 bases remained unmatched. CDR3 length: 15 residues. Germline V gives CDR1 MNHEY, CDR2 SMNVEV (reference sequence). In DNA form, the CDR3 reads TGTGCCAGCAGTTTATCGCAGACAGGGAATTCACCCCTCCACTTT. As protein: CASSLSQTGNSPLHF.

The rearrangement links TRBV7-2 to TRBJ1-3, with TRBD1 matching over 9 bases. This CDR3 contains 16 residues. V was clipped by 1 base and J by 3 bases; unmatched bases: 4. Germline loops: CDR1 SGHTA, CDR2 FQGNSA. The CDR3, as DNA: TGTGCCAGCAGCTTAGAGGGGACAGGGAATGGAAACACCATATATTTT. As protein: CASSLEGTGNGNTIYF. The complete variable domain, with remaining parts taken from reference TRBV7-2 and TRBJ1-3, reads GAGVSQSPSNKVTEKGKDVELRCDPISGHTALYWYRQSLGQGLEFLIYFQGNSAPDKSGLPSDRFSAERTGGSVSTLTIQRTQQEDSAVYLCASSLEGTGNGNTIYFGEGSWLTVV.

The chain recombines TRBV15 with TRBJ1-4, with D uncertain. CDR3 size: 15 residues. CDR1 is LNHNV and CDR2 is YYDKDF in the germline V gene (reference sequence). V was trimmed by 5 bases and J by 7 bases, leaving 17 bases between them. CDR3 sequence reads: CATSGLDERTEKLFF. As DNA, the CDR3 is TGTGCCACCAGCGGACTAGACGAGAGGACTGAAAAACTGTTTTTT.

This sequence joins TRBV7-9 and TRBJ1-2, with a possible D match to TRBD1 (6 bases). The germline V gene has CDR1 SEHNR and CDR2 FQNEAQ (reference sequence). With 3 bases removed from V and 7 bases from J, the gap between germline ends came to 15 bases. This CDR3 is 14 amino acids long. For the CDR3, the DNA is TGTGCCAGCAGCTTTACCCCAGGGGACGGTGGCTACACCTTC. Protein sequence: CASSFTPGDGGYTF.

The chain has TRBV28 and TRBJ1-2; no clear D. Germline-derived CDR1 and CDR2 are MDHEN and SYDVKM. The CDR3 sequence is 11 residues long. Trimming cost V 8 bases and J 7 bases, with 11 bases left between them. This CDR3 reads CASVRGSGYTF. The CDR3 DNA reads TGTGCCAGCGTGCGGGGTAGTGGCTACACCTTC.